The next 9 T cell receptor beta chains were all read from a single sample in a study of blood T cell repertoires in COVID-19. Libraries were prepared by immunoSEQ multiplex PCR; TCRdb keeps only in-frame clonotypes and omits some of them. The repertoire holds around 300,000 clones, with approximately 90% as singletons. The sample comprised peripheral blood. These receptors were obtained from a woman between 45 and 65 years old with active or convalescent COVID-19.

The chain has TRBV7-9 and TRBJ2-5, with 12 bases fitting TRBD2. CDR3 length equals 19 residues. Germline V gene sequence: CDR1 SEHNR, CDR2 FQNEAQ (reference sequence). V lost 3 bases to trimming and J lost 4 bases; unmatched junction nucleotides: 15. The CDR3 nucleotides read TGTGCCAGCAGCTTTTCGACCGCTAGCGGGAGGGCCCTCGGAGAGACCCAGTACTTC. Translated, it gives CASSFSTASGRALGETQYF.

The chain is built from TRBV29-1 and TRBJ2-1; TRBD2 agrees at 8 bases. The CDR3 runs to 13 residues. From germline, CDR1 is SQVTM and CDR2 ANQGSEA. Trimming took 7 bases from V and 9 from J; bases not matched to a gene: 11. The CDR3 sequence: CSGTLAGLGEQFF. In DNA, the CDR3 is TGCAGCGGCACCTTAGCGGGATTAGGTGAGCAGTTCTTC.

The chain combines TRBV7-6 with TRBJ1-1; D remains ambiguous. CDR3 size: 15 residues. The V gene's germline CDR1 is SGHVS and CDR2 FNYEAQ. Trimming cost V 5 bases and J 1 base, with 14 bases left between them. The CDR3 region has the DNA TGTGCCAGCAGCCCCAGTCGGGGTACGAACACTGAAGCTTTCTTT. Protein sequence: CASSPSRGTNTEAFF.

The chain uses TRBV19 and TRBJ1-5, with D possibly TRBD1 on 5 matching bases. V lost 0 bases, J lost 1 base, and 13 bases lay in between. This CDR3 region has 17 residues. Germline CDR1 reads LNHDA; CDR2 reads SQIVND (reference sequence). The CDR3 coding sequence is TGTGCCAGTAGTATAGAGGGCTCGGGGGTAAGCAATCAGCCCCAGCATTTT. Amino acids: CASSIEGSGVSNQPQHF. The variable domain in full, completed from reference TRBV19 and TRBJ1-5, reads DGGITQSPKYLFRKEGQNVTLSCEQNLNHDAMYWYRQDPGQGLRLIYYSQIVNDFQKGDIAEGYSVSREKKESFPLTVTSAQKNPTAFYLCASSIEGSGVSNQPQHFGDGTRLSIL.

This rearrangement joins TRBV2 to TRBJ1-4; D is undetermined. V lost 7 bases, J lost 7 bases, and 19 bases lay in between. The CDR3 length is 15 residues. The germline CDR1 and CDR2 sequences are SNHLY and FYNNEI. The CDR3 bases are TGTGCCAGCACCTTAACCCCCACTCCGGGTGAAAAACTGTTTTTT. This sequence encodes CASTLTPTPGEKLFF.

The V and J genes are TRBV19 and TRBJ2-7; D unresolved. Trimming removed 5 bases from V and 3 bases from J, with 5 bases in between. The CDR3 is made up of 11 amino acids. Germline V lookup: CDR1 LNHDA, CDR2 SQIVND (reference sequence). In nucleotides, the CDR3 is TGTGCCAGTAGTTCGAGCTACGAGCAGTACTTC. Its protein is CASSSSYEQYF.

This chain links TRBV5-1 with TRBJ1-2, with TRBD1 identical over 10 bases. This CDR3 comprises 16 residues. V dropped 3 bases and J dropped 8; count of bases not matched to a gene: 13. The germline CDR1 and CDR2 sequences are SGHRS and YFSETQ. The CDR3 here is CASSSLSGTGATGYTF. CDR3 bases: TGCGCCAGCAGCTCCTTATCCGGGACAGGGGCGACCGGCTACACCTTC.

The V call is TRBV4-3, the J call TRBJ1-2; TRBD1 aligns across 7 bases. The V and J ends lost 4 bases and 2 bases, in that order; junction bases with no gene match: 4. Looked up from germline, CDR1 is LGHNA and CDR2 is YSLEER. The CDR3 covers 14 residues. CDR3: CASSPGTENYGYTF. The CDR3 coding sequence is TGCGCCAGCAGCCCCGGGACAGAGAACTATGGCTACACCTTC.

J is TRBJ1-2 and V is TRBV19, with D possibly TRBD1 on 6 matching bases. The CDR3 length is 16 residues. V lost 0 bases to trimming and J lost 4 bases, with 15 bases between them. CDR1 and CDR2 from the germline V gene are LNHDA and SQIVND (reference sequence). This CDR3 reads CASSIDRAGAVYGYTF. For the CDR3, the DNA is TGTGCCAGTAGTATAGATCGCGCAGGGGCCGTCTATGGCTACACCTTC.